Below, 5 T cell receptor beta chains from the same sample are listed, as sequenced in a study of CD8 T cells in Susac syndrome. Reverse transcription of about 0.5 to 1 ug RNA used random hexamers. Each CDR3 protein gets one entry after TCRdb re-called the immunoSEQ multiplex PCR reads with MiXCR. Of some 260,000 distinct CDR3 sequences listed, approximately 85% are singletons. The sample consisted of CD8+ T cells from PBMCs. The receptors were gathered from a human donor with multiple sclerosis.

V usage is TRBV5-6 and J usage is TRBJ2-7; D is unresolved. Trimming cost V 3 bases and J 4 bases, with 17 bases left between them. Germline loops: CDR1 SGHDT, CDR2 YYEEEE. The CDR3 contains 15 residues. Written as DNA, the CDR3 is TGTGCCAGCAGCTATTATCTCACAGAGAGGTACGAGCAGTACTTC. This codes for CASSYYLTERYEQYF.

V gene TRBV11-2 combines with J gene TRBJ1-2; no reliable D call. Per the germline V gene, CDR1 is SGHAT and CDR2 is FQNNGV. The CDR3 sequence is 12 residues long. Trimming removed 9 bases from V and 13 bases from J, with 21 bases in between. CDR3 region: CASTPPGLLGTF. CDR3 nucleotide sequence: TGTGCCAGTACCCCCCCCGGGCTCCTCGGCACCTTC.

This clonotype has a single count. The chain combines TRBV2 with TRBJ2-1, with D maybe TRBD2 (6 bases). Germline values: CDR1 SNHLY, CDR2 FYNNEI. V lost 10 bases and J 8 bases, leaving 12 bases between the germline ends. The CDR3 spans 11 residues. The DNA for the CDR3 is TGTGCCACCCTCACGGGGGATGAGCAGTTCTTC. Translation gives CATLTGDEQFF. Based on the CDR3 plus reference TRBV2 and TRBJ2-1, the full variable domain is EPEVTQTPSHQVTQMGQEVILRCVPISNHLYFYWYRQILGQKVEFLVSFYNNEISEKSEIFDDQFSVERPDGSNFTLKIRSTKLEDSAMYFCATLTGDEQFFGPGTRLTVL.

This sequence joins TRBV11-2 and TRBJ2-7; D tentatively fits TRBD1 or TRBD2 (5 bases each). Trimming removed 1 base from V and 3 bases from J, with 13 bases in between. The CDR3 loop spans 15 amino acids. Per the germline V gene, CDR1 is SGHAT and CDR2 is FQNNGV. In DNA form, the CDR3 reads TGTGCCAGCAGCTTAGGCCGGGACCTTTACTACGAGCAGTACTTC. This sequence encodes CASSLGRDLYYEQYF.

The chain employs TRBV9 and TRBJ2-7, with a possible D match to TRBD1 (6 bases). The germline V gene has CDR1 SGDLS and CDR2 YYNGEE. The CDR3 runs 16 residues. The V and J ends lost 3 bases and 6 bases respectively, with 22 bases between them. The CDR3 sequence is CASSGASRGHLGEQYF. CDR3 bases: TGTGCCAGCAGCGGAGCCTCACGGGGACACCTAGGCGAGCAGTACTTC.